This T cell receptor (beta chain) was captured in a study of T cell repertoires in cytomegalovirus infection. Study-wide findings and caveats: CMV carriers having the relevant HLA were flagged by cumulative public TCR beta family frequency. There were HLA-C-restricted CMV-specific TCR beta clonotypes dominating the ex vivo response.

V was clipped by 3 bases and J by 6 bases, with 17 bases between them. The CDR3 is 15 residues long. This clonotype came up many times. The antigen remains undetermined. Via MiXCR, TCRdb re-called the reads, giving one row per CDR3 protein. Seen here are 650,000 to 900,000 distinct CDR3 sequences, approximately 32% observed once, and the top ten hold around an eighth. The chain couples TRBV12-3 or TRBV12-4 to TRBJ1-2; possible D gene TRBD1, 6 bases. This specimen was cultured CD8+ T cells from PBMCs, taken from culture after CMV antigen stimulation. The receptor comes from a human donor in good health (CMV status not recorded). Some clones in this sample may be carry-over from other donors' samples. The CDR3 is CASSFRGGPNHGYTF. CDR3 nucleotides: TGTGCCAGCAGTTTCAGGGGTGGCCCTAATCATGGCTACACCTTC.